This TCR beta chain was identified during a study of OX40 agonist ivuxolimab in advanced cancers. The CDR3 is 11 residues long. V was shortened by 3 bases and J by 6 bases, with 7 bases between the two germline ends. CDR1 DFQATT and CDR2 SNEGSKA come from the germline V gene (reference sequence). Sequenced by immunoSEQ multiplex PCR; TCRdb stores in-frame clones only, minus some. The repertoire has about 58,000 clones, 86% of them found once; the top ten carry roughly 1.1%. The J gene is TRBJ2-3, the V gene TRBV20-1, with D tentatively TRBD2 (5 bases). The sequencing used CD4+ or CD8+ T cells sorted from blood, collected in a trial of the OX40 agonist ivuxolimab. This sequence was found in an adult with an advanced solid tumor such as melanoma, head and neck, liver or kidney cancer. The CDR3 loop is CSASGGDTQYF. The CDR3 DNA follows: TGCAGTGCTAGCGGCGGGGATACGCAGTATTTT.